This entry features one T cell receptor beta chain sequence. Symptom resolution, clearance, or two negative PCRs marked donors in Cohort 3 as recovered. Per germline, CDR1 GTSNPN and CDR2 SVGIG (reference sequence). Between the trimmed V and J ends, which lost 3 bases and 3 bases, there was a span of 5 bases. The CDR3 runs 11 residues. Sequencing used immunoSEQ multiplex PCR; TCRdb keeps in-frame clones, though not all of them. This table has some 200,000 clones, 80% to 90% appearing once. This record comes from a study of blood T cell repertoires in COVID-19. Sequenced input: PBMCs or T cells enriched from blood (not recorded which). The source is a woman under 30 who had recovered from COVID-19. This chain links TRBV30 with TRBJ1-2; no clear D. As DNA, the CDR3 is TGTGCCTGGAGACGGTACTATGGCTACACCTTC. Translated: CAWRRYYGYTF.